This record concerns one T cell receptor (beta chain) sequence. In this sample, this clonotype turned up many times. The specificity of this receptor is unknown. The sample holds no much larger clone one base away, and base qualities are not on file. The sample is drawn from a study of T cells in Graves' hyperthyroidism and ophthalmopathy (dated by TCRdb to between 2019 and 2020). Notes on the research overall: Peripheral blood samples were taken at the time of initial diagnosis, prior to any treatment. To identify distinguishing TCR V-J signatures, a discovery cohort of 100 or so patients was used, comprising 40 to 45 with Graves' ophthalmopathy and 57 with stable Graves' hyperthyroidism. Prospective prediction of ophthalmopathy was tested in an independent validation cohort of fewer than 20 hyperthyroidism patients and 17 patients who later progressed to ophthalmopathy. The roughly 100 discovery patients were randomly split 7:3 into training and test sets. In addition, the study compared T-cell repertoires in thyroid tissue and in blood from five to seven Graves' hyperthyroidism patients. After blood sampling, hyperthyroidism patients were treated with methimazole at a starting dose of 30 mg daily, and ophthalmopathy patients were treated with high-dose intravenous methylprednisolone. The paper reports TCR Vbeta CDR3 sequencing of 140 or so peripheral blood samples: around 41 ophthalmopathy, under 85 hyperthyroidism and around 17 progressor patients.

A patient counted as having stable Graves' hyperthyroidism if no progression to ophthalmopathy occurred over 18 months of follow-up. Hyperthyroidism patients were aged 18 to 65 years and newly diagnosed, with disease duration of less than 2 months. The study excluded patients with uncontrolled infections, other autoimmune diseases, pregnancy or lactation. Diagnoses were based on clinical symptoms, serum thyroxine and TRAb, thyroid ultrasound and orbital computed tomography. PBMCs were isolated from about 10 ml of fresh peripheral blood by Ficoll-Paque density gradient centrifugation. Trizol reagent was used to extract total RNA, and RNA quality was then checked on an Agilent 2100 Bioanalyzer. Trimming costs V 6 bases and J 3 bases, and their ends lie 12 bases apart. The germline V gene encodes CDR1 LNHDA and CDR2 SQIVND (reference sequence). The cysteine opens and the phenylalanine closes a CDR3 of 15 amino acids. CDR3 DNA is the only sequence kept; it has 45 bases, read in frame from the first base.

Paper-wide results and their limitations: In validation, the model predicted progression to ophthalmopathy with 55% to 71% sensitivity and 72.22% specificity, a median of around 6.6 months before onset. No statistical method was used to set the sample size in advance, and investigators knew the group allocation. Most expanded thyroid clonotypes (frequency above 0.001) were also detected in blood, suggesting blood repertoires may reflect thyroid immune responses. In cross-validation, a model built on a 13 V-J signature told ophthalmopathy apart from stable hyperthyroidism with 85% to 90% sensitivity and 81% to 82% specificity, and in testing the same model reached 80%/75%.

TCR beta CDR3 regions were amplified from RNA transcripts. The TCR CDR3 was subjected to a first round of RT-PCR using the HTBI primer set and the Qiagen OneStep RT-PCR kit. A second multiplex PCR round built the libraries, followed by size selection and purification. The libraries were sequenced on an Illumina HiSeq2000 using paired-end 100 bp reads. On the authors' methods: SOAPnuke was used to process the raw data, removing reads that contained adapters or uncalled bases, had a mean Phred below 15, or lacked an exact match to the constant primer or identifier. COPE v1.2.5 was used to merge high-quality paired reads, and clonotypes were defined as unique nucleotide sequences. MiTCR v1.1 was used to align the clonotypes against IMGT TRBV, TRBD and TRBJ reference segments. Only V-J combinations with frequency above 0.0001, covering 99% to 99.2% of repertoires, were analysed. The TCS score was defined as the ratio of F50 (clonal expansion) to E x V (chaos), calculated using BLOSUM62-based TCRdist between CDR3 peptides within each V-J. Welch's t-statistics and random forest reduced 500 to 550 V-J features to 13, which were used in a naive Bayes classifier (R e1071). The similarity between thyroid and blood repertoires was quantified using the Morisita-Horn index. The public sequencing data were trimmed at Q25 with fastp and processed into clonotypes with MiXCR by TCRdb, which kept only in-frame beta chains. Every entry covers one CDR3 protein and lists the most common genes and DNA from its rows. The V and J calls here are based on TCRdb, not the publication. The sample table lists roughly 700,000 distinct CDR3 sequences, around 40% of them with a count of one. Around 30% of the sample rests with the top ten.

The source of this sequence is a woman in her thirties or forties with Graves' hyperthyroidism. The sample consisted of blood. The V and J genes are TRBV19 and TRBJ1-6, with no confidently assigned D gene. At the DNA level, the sequence is TGTGCCAGTAGCGTAGGAGGGCGCTATAATTCACCCCTCCACTTT. It encodes CASSVGGRYNSPLHF.